These T cell receptor beta chains were read from a single sample in a study of CD8+ T cells in alopecia areata. TCRdb keeps only in-frame clones here, not all; method: immunoSEQ multiplex PCR. The sample lists 170,000 or so clones, about 63% occurring once. This specimen consisted of CD4+ T cells sorted from blood, obtained at week 0. Receptors originate from a human donor with alopecia areata. CDR3s leave out the opening cysteine and the closing phenylalanine or tryptophan. Only some rows state a clone size, as once, few, many or a class for expanded clones.

v_call,j_call,clone_size,cdr3_aa
TRBV4-2,TRBJ1-5,few,ASSQDGGNQPQH
TRBV2,TRBJ1-5,-,ASRYGLADNQPQH
TRBV6-6,TRBJ2-7,few,ASSTAGTPSYEQY
TRBV2,TRBJ1-5,-,ASGGDYNQPQH
TRBV29-1,TRBJ1-4,-,SVMLSGTPRNEKLF
TRBV5-6,TRBJ1-5,-,ASSFGDQPQH
TRBV7-9,TRBJ2-3,-,ASSLHRATQGTDTQY
TRBV29-1,TRBJ2-7,-,SVGGHEQY
TRBV7-9,TRBJ2-2,once,ASRLAVGGGTGELF
TRBV29-1,TRBJ2-1,once,SVKRGGGNNEQF
TRBV27,TRBJ1-2,-,ASSFLRNYGYT
TRBV4-1,TRBJ2-1,once,ASSQVVVQQDEQF
TRBV6-1,TRBJ1-2,many,ASSEVAGYAETYGYT
TRBV30,TRBJ1-6,-,AWNLYNSYNSPLH
TRBV6-6,TRBJ2-6,-,ASSGGGGTGANVLT
TRBV11-2,TRBJ1-2,-,ASSLSGDRLYYGYT
TRBV18,TRBJ1-1,-,ASSPVTGGLDTEAF
TRBV18,TRBJ1-1,few,ASSPRTSGNTEAF
TRBV5-1,TRBJ1-6,-,ASSFDGRGDSPLH
TRBV7-7,TRBJ2-7,-,ASSPTFGSYEQY
TRBV7-6,TRBJ1-5,-,ASSSMGGSNQPQH
TRBV29-1,TRBJ1-3,few,SGQGSTSGNTIY
TRBV29-1,TRBJ1-5,few,SVGTGDQPQH
TRBV10-3,TRBJ2-3,-,AISESTDEGDTQY
TRBV5-1,TRBJ1-2,-,ASSFGDSPNYGYT
TRBV29-1,TRBJ1-1,-,SVDNSMNTEAF
TRBV7-9,TRBJ1-6,-,ASSLVRGADSPLH
TRBV14,TRBJ2-2,-,ASSQVQETGELF
TRBV29-1,TRBJ2-4,-,SVVGQGGTLAKNIQY
TRBV9,TRBJ1-1,-,TSSVDRGNEAF
TRBV30,TRBJ1-4,-,AWSVTGAEEKLF
TRBV30,TRBJ1-4,-,AWSQPTGGFEKLF
TRBV29-1,TRBJ2-5,-,SVPTGQETQY
TRBV30,TRBJ1-3,-,AWSPGISGNTIY
TRBV30,TRBJ1-6,-,AWTAYNSPLH
TRBV6-1,TRBJ2-3,-,ASSVSQPSTDTQY
TRBV29-1,TRBJ1-2,-,SVKTPYGYT
TRBV11-2,TRBJ2-3,-,ASRRDFTDTQY
TRBV29-1,TRBJ2-5,-,SVGNRAEETQY
TRBV2,TRBJ1-1,-,ASSVTGNTEAF
TRBV5-1,TRBJ2-2,-,ASSLRLGWTNTGELF
TRBV29-1,TRBJ1-1,-,SALGGALITEAF
TRBV11-2,TRBJ2-1,-,ASSLRGDSSYNEQF
TRBV29-1,TRBJ1-5,-,SVGMGIGSNQPQH
TRBV7-9,TRBJ1-1,-,ASSRDRGPEAF
TRBV14,TRBJ2-7,once,ASSQDRDWEQY
TRBV19,TRBJ2-5,-,ASGKQGQETQY